Below are 24 T cell receptor beta chains sequenced from a single sample in a study of blood T cell repertoires in COVID-19. TCRdb's table, derived via immunoSEQ multiplex PCR, lists solely in-frame clones and lacks some. This table has 120,000 to 150,000 clones, 80% appearing once. The sample consisted of peripheral blood. These receptors were collected from a man aged 55 to 70 with active or convalescent COVID-19.

This clone came up a few times. This chain links TRBV11-2 with TRBJ2-7; no definite D call. The CDR3 covers 14 residues. CDR1 is SGHAT, CDR2 FQNNGV, per germline. The ends were cut back, 2 bases at V and 0 bases at J, with 8 bases in the middle. CDR3 in DNA: TGTGCCAGCAGCTTAAATAACTACTCCTACGAGCAGTACTTC. This sequence encodes CASSLNNYSYEQYF.

In DNA form, the CDR3 reads TGCGCCAGCAGCCCCGGGGGGGCAGGATCACCCCTCCACTTT. The encoded protein is CASSPGGAGSPLHF. The rearrangement joins TRBV5-1 to TRBJ1-6, with a tentative D call TRBD1 (6 bases). The CDR3 is 14 amino acids. Looked up from germline, CDR1 is SGHRS and CDR2 is YFSETQ. Deletions cut 4 bases from V and 10 bases from J, with 15 bases between.

This clone was seen a few times. This rearrangement joins TRBV4-2 to TRBJ1-6, with D perhaps matching TRBD1 (5 bases). V lost 2 bases and J 8 bases, leaving 16 bases between the germline ends. Germline V lookup: CDR1 LGHNA, CDR2 YNFKEQ. This CDR3 spans 16 amino acids. In DNA form, the CDR3 reads TGTGCCAGCAGCCAACGCGCCCAGGGTGTGTATTCACCCCTCCACTTT. It is translated as CASSQRAQGVYSPLHF.

The chain is built from TRBV19 and TRBJ2-2; D gene ambiguous. CDR1 LNHDA and CDR2 SQIVND come from the germline V gene (reference sequence). The CDR3 extends over 15 amino acids. V was shortened by 0 bases and J by 1 base, with 6 bases between the two germline ends. The DNA of the CDR3 is TGTGCCAGTAGTATAGATAACTGGAACACCGGGGAGCTGTTTTTT. This translates into CASSIDNWNTGELFF.

This chain joins TRBV7-8 and TRBJ1-2, with D unclear. Trimming left V 0 bases short and J 6 bases short, with 11 bases between. CDR1 and CDR2 from the germline V gene are SGHVS and FQNEAQ. The CDR3 length is 14 residues. The CDR3 loop is CASSLAGGYDGYTF. DNA of the CDR3: TGTGCCAGCAGCTTAGCAGGCGGATACGATGGCTACACCTTC.

The chain links TRBV2 to TRBJ1-2; D ambiguous. The CDR3 totals 11 residues. From germline, CDR1 is SNHLY and CDR2 FYNNEI. V was clipped by 8 bases and J by 4 bases, with 8 bases between them. CDR3 sequence (DNA): TGTGCCAGCCGTAGAAGCTATGGCTACACCTTC. It specifies CASRRSYGYTF.

V and J are TRBV19 and TRBJ2-1; 11 bases are a match to TRBD2. CDR1 LNHDA and CDR2 SQIVND come from the germline V gene (reference sequence). Unmatched junction bases numbered 8, after V lost 9 bases and J lost 7 bases. This CDR3 has 14 amino acids. The CDR3 bases are TGTGCCAGCCAACTAGCGGGAGCCAGTAATGAGCAGTTCTTC. Amino acid sequence: CASQLAGASNEQFF.

Here the CDR3 reads CASSYWSNYGYTF. CDR3 DNA: TGTGCCAGCAGTTACTGGTCCAACTATGGCTACACCTTC. V and J are TRBV27 and TRBJ1-2; D uncertain. V dropped 4 bases and J dropped 2 bases, with 8 bases sitting between them. The V gene's germline CDR1 is MNHEY and CDR2 SMNVEV (reference sequence). The CDR3 spans 13 residues.

This clone was observed a single time. Germline and junction disagree at one end, which may indicate a read error. The V call is TRBV28, the J call TRBJ1-6; D is possibly TRBD1 (6 bases). Germline CDR1 is MDHEN and CDR2 is SYDVKM. The CDR3 length is 18 residues. CDR3 nucleotides: TGTGCCAGCAGCTTATTGTCCTTCAGGACAGAAAGGAATTCACCCCTCCACTTT. Protein sequence: CASSLLSFRTERNSPLHF.

The V call is TRBV19, the J call TRBJ1-6; maybe TRBD1 (6 bases). This CDR3 has 11 residues. Trimming pared 9 bases from V and 14 bases from J, leaving 14 bases between. Germline V lookup: CDR1 LNHDA, CDR2 SQIVND (reference sequence). The DNA for the CDR3 is TGTGCCAGCGAAGGACAGTCGGCCCTCCACTTT. It yields the protein CASEGQSALHF. The full variable domain, its missing parts supplied by reference TRBV19 and TRBJ1-6, is DGGITQSPKYLFRKEGQNVTLSCEQNLNHDAMYWYRQDPGQGLRLIYYSQIVNDFQKGDIAEGYSVSREKKESFPLTVTSAQKNPTAFYLCASEGQSALHFGNGTRLTVT.

Regarding this clone: Other DNA sequences in this sample translate to the same CDR3. V is TRBV2 and J is TRBJ1-5, with D tentatively TRBD1 (5 bases). The germline gives CDR1 SNHLY, CDR2 FYNNEI. V was shortened by 0 bases and J by 7 bases, with 7 bases between the two germline ends. CDR3 length: 13 residues. The CDR3 is CASSEARGQPQHF. In DNA, the CDR3 is TGTGCCAGCAGTGAAGCTCGGGGGCAGCCCCAGCATTTT.

The chain couples TRBV24-1 to TRBJ2-7; TRBD2 agrees at 9 bases. CDR3 length: 13 amino acids. CDR1 and CDR2 from the germline V gene are KGHDR and SFDVKD. V dropped 9 bases and J dropped 7; count of bases not matched to a gene: 9. CDR3 loop: CATGAAGGGEQYF. CDR3 DNA: TGTGCCACCGGCGCAGCGGGAGGTGGGGAGCAGTACTTC.

The CDR3 reads CASSPPPGNTEAFF. For the CDR3, the DNA is TGTGCCAGCAGCCCACCACCGGGTAACACTGAAGCTTTCTTT. The chain combines TRBV7-2 with TRBJ1-1; D is ambiguous. This CDR3 has 14 residues. The V gene lost 5 bases and the J gene lost 2 bases, with 12 bases spanning the gap. Germline CDR1 reads SGHTA; CDR2 reads FQGNSA.

V is TRBV7-2 and J is TRBJ2-7; weak D call: TRBD2 (5 bases). CDR1 is SGHTA, CDR2 FQGNSA, per germline. The CDR3 sequence is 15 residues long. Trimming shortened V by 0 bases and J by 3 bases, and 12 bases separated the two germline ends. This CDR3 reads CASSLAPDLYYEQYF. The CDR3, as DNA: TGTGCCAGCAGCTTAGCGCCGGACTTGTACTACGAGCAGTACTTC.

The genes are TRBV28 and TRBJ1-5, with a weak D call TRBD1 (6 bases). Germline V gene sequence: CDR1 MDHEN, CDR2 SYDVKM. The ends were cut back, 2 bases at V and 1 base at J, with 9 bases in the middle. The CDR3 consists of 15 residues. CDR3 DNA sequence: TGTGCCAGCAGTTTACCAGGGGTAAGCAATCAGCCCCAGCATTTT. This codes for CASSLPGVSNQPQHF.

The chain couples TRBV5-1 to TRBJ2-7, with 9 positions matching TRBD1. The V gene's germline CDR1 is SGHRS and CDR2 YFSETQ. The CDR3 totals 13 residues. Trimming cost V 4 bases and J 5 bases; bases outside gene matches: 4. For the CDR3, the DNA is TGCGCCAGCAGCGGGACAGGGTTCGACGAGCAGTACTTC. Amino acids: CASSGTGFDEQYF. Together with reference TRBV5-1 and TRBJ2-7, the CDR3 gives the full variable domain: KAGVTQTPRYLIKTRGQQVTLSCSPISGHRSVSWYQQTPGQGLQFLFEYFSETQRNKGNFPGRFSGRQFSNSRSEMNVSTLELGDSALYLCASSGTGFDEQYFGPGTRLTVT.

The chain couples TRBV7-9 to TRBJ2-2; 7 bases match TRBD1. The CDR3 is 15 residues long. Losses at the gene ends were 3 bases for V and 3 bases for J; bases not matched to a gene: 4. The V gene's germline CDR1 is SEHNR and CDR2 FQNEAQ (reference sequence). The CDR3 sequence is CASSLRGPDTGELFF. The DNA of the CDR3 is TGTGCCAGCAGCTTGAGGGGGCCCGACACCGGGGAGCTGTTTTTT.

The CDR3: CASSPARDIQYF. The CDR3 nucleotides are TGTGCCAGCAGCCCCGCACGGGACATTCAGTACTTC. The chain couples TRBV7-2 to TRBJ2-4; no reliable D call. This CDR3 spans 12 amino acids. V lost 5 bases and J 8 bases, leaving 10 bases between the germline ends. Germline loops: CDR1 SGHTA, CDR2 FQGNSA.

The CDR3 nucleotides are TGTGCCAGCTCAGATCAGGCAGGAGGTTTCGAGCAGTACTTC. As protein: CASSDQAGGFEQYF. The chain is built from TRBV18 and TRBJ2-7, with D perhaps TRBD2 (5 bases). V gave up 5 bases and J gave up 6 bases, with 17 bases separating them. Germline lookup yields CDR1 KGHSH and CDR2 LQKENI. This CDR3 contains 14 residues. Full variable domain (missing parts from reference TRBV18 and TRBJ2-7): NAGVMQNPRHLVRRRGQEARLRCSPMKGHSHVYWYRQLPEEGLKFMVYLQKENIIDESGMPKERFSAEFPKEGPSILRIQQVVRGDSAAYFCASSDQAGGFEQYFGPGTRLTVT.

This chain connects TRBV6-5 to TRBJ1-4; no firm D call. This CDR3 is built from 10 residues. The germline V gene encodes CDR1 MNHEY and CDR2 SVGAGI. The V and J ends lost 7 bases and 8 bases respectively, with 5 bases between them. CDR3 amino acids: CASKREKLFF. CDR3 DNA sequence: TGTGCCAGCAAACGGGAAAAACTGTTTTTT.

The V gene is TRBV11-1, the J gene TRBJ2-2, with 13 nucleotides matching TRBD2. There are 15 residues in the CDR3. Germline assignment: CDR1 SGHAT and CDR2 FQDESV (reference sequence). The V and J ends lost 5 bases and 5 bases, in that order; junction bases with no gene match: 2. The CDR3 is CASSRLAGGTGELFF. The CDR3, as DNA: TGTGCCAGCAGCCGACTAGCGGGAGGAACCGGGGAGCTGTTTTTT.

The rearrangement joins TRBV24-1 to TRBJ1-4; 9 bases are shared with TRBD1. The germline V gene encodes CDR1 KGHDR and CDR2 SFDVKD. The CDR3 spans 15 residues. J gave up 5 bases and V 2 bases, and 2 bases lay outside the gene matches. The CDR3 DNA reads as TGTGCCACCAGTGATTGGGGGACAGGGAATGAAAAACTGTTTTTT. Amino acids: CATSDWGTGNEKLFF.

The rearrangement links TRBV29-1 to TRBJ2-5; TRBD2 matches at 11 bases. J gave up 2 bases and V 8 bases, and 4 bases lay outside the gene matches. Germline V gene lookup returns CDR1 SQVTM and CDR2 ANQGSEA. The CDR3 is made up of 13 amino acids. In DNA form, the CDR3 reads TGCAGCACGACTAGCGGGATACAAGAGACCCAGTACTTC. This sequence encodes CSTTSGIQETQYF.

The CDR3 here is CASSGGLQANEQFF. The CDR3 DNA reads as TGTGCCAGCAGTGGGGGACTACAGGCCAATGAGCAGTTCTTC. This rearrangement joins TRBV2 to TRBJ2-1, with TRBD2 identical over 7 bases. Per the germline V gene, CDR1 is SNHLY and CDR2 is FYNNEI. V lost 4 bases to trimming and J lost 6 bases; unmatched junction nucleotides: 6. The CDR3 has 14 amino acids.